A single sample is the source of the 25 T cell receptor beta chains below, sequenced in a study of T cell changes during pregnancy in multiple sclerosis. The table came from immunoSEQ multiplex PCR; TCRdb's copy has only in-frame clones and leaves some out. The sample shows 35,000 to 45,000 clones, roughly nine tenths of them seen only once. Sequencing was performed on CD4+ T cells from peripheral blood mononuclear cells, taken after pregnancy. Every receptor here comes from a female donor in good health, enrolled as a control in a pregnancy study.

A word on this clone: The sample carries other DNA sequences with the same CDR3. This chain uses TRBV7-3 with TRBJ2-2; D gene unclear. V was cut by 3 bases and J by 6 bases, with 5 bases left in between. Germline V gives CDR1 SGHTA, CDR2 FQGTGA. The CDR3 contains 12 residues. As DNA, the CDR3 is TGTGCCAGCAGCTTGAGTTCCGGGGAGCTGTTTTTT. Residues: CASSLSSGELFF.

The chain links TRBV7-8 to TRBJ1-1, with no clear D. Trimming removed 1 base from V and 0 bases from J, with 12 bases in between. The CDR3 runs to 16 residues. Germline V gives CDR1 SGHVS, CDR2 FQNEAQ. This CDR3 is CASSLGAPTLNTEAFF. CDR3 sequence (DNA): TGTGCCAGCAGCTTAGGGGCGCCTACTTTGAACACTGAAGCTTTCTTT.

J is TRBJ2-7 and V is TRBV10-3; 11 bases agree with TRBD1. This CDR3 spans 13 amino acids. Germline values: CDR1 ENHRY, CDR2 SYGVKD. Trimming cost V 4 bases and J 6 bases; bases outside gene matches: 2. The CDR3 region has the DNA TGTGCCATCAGTGGCGGGACAGGGGGCGAGCAGTACTTC. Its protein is CAISGGTGGEQYF.

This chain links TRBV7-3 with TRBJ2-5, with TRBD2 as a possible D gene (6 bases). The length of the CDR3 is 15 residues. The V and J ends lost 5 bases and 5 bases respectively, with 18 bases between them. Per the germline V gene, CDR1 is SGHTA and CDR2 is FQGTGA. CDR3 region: CASSPGTTRRETQYF. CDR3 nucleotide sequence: TGTGCCAGCAGCCCCGGGACGACTAGGCGGGAGACCCAGTACTTC.

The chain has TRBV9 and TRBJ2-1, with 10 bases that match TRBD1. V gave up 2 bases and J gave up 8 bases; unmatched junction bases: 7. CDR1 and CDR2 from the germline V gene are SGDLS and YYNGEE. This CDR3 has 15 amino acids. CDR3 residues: CASSVGGTGDHEQFF. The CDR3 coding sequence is TGTGCCAGCAGCGTGGGGGGGACAGGGGACCATGAGCAGTTCTTC.

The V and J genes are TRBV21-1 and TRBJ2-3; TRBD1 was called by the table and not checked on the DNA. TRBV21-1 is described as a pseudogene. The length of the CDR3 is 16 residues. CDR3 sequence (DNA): TGTGCCAGCAGCAAACGGCGAAGGACACCCACAGATACGCAGTATTTT. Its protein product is CASSKRRRTPTDTQYF.

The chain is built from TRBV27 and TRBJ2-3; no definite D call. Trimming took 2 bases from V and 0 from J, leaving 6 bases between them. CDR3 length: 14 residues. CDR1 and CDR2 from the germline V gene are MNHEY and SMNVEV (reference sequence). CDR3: CASSLARSTDTQYF. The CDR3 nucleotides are TGTGCCAGCAGTTTAGCTAGAAGCACAGATACGCAGTATTTT.

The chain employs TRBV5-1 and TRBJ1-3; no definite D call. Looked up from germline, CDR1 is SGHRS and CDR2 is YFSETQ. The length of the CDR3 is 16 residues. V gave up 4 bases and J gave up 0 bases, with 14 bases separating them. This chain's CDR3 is CASSHGYVDSGNTIYF. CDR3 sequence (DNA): TGCGCCAGCAGCCACGGTTACGTCGACTCTGGAAACACCATATATTTT.

Written as DNA, the CDR3 is TGTGCCAGCAGTTACGAGGCAGGGCAGAACAATGAGCAGTTCTTC. Translating it yields CASSYEAGQNNEQFF. The rearrangement joins TRBV6-5 to TRBJ2-1; D possibly corresponds to TRBD1 (5 bases). V was cut by 2 bases and J by 5 bases, with 13 bases left in between. The CDR3 sequence is 15 residues long. Germline V lookup: CDR1 MNHEY, CDR2 SVGAGI.

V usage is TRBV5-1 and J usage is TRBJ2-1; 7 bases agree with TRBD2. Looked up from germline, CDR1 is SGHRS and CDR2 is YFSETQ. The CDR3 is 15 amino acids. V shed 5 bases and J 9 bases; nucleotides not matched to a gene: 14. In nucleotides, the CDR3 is TGCGCCAGCAGGGAAGCGGGGCCGAGCCTGGTTGAGCAGTTCTTC. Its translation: CASREAGPSLVEQFF. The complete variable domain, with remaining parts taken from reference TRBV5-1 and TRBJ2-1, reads KAGVTQTPRYLIKTRGQQVTLSCSPISGHRSVSWYQQTPGQGLQFLFEYFSETQRNKGNFPGRFSGRQFSNSRSEMNVSTLELGDSALYLCASREAGPSLVEQFFGPGTRLTVL.

The CDR3 DNA reads TGTGCCAGCAGCGTAGGGGTCGGGGGCTACACCTTC. Translating gives CASSVGVGGYTF. J is TRBJ1-2 and V is TRBV5-6, with TRBD1 as a possible D gene (5 bases). CDR3 length: 12 amino acids. The germline CDR1 and CDR2 sequences are SGHDT and YYEEEE. The V gene lost 4 bases and the J gene lost 8 bases, with 12 bases spanning the gap.

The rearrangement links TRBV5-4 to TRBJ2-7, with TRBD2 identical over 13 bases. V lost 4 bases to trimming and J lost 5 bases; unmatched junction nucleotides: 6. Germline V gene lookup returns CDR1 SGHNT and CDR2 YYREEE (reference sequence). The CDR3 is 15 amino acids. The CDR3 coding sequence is TGTGCCAGCAGCCAACCGGGACTAGCGGGGAACGAGCAGTACTTC. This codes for CASSQPGLAGNEQYF.

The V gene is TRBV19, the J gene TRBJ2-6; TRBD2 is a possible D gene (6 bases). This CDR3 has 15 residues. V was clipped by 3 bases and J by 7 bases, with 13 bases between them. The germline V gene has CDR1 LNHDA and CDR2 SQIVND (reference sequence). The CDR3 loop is CASSIGGARANVLTF. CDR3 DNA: TGTGCCAGTAGTATCGGGGGAGCCCGCGCCAACGTCCTGACTTTC.

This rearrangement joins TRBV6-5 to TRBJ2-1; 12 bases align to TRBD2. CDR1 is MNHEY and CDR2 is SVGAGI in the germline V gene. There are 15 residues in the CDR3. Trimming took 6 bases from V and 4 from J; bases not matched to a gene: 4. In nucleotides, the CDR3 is TGTGCCAGCAGCCGCGGACTAGCGGGATACAATGAGCAGTTCTTC. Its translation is CASSRGLAGYNEQFF.

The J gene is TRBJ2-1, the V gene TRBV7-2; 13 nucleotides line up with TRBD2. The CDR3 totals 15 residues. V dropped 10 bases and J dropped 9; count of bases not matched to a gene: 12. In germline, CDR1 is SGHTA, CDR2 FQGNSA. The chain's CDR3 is CATFGGTSGEGEQFF. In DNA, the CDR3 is TGTGCCACCTTCGGGGGGACTAGCGGGGAGGGTGAGCAGTTCTTC.

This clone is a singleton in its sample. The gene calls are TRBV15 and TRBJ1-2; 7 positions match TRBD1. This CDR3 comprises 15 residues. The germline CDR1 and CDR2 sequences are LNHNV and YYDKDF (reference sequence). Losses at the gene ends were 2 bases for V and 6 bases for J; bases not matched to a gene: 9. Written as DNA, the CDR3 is TGTGCCACCAGCAGAAGAAACAGGGGTCGGAATGGCTACACCTTC. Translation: CATSRRNRGRNGYTF.

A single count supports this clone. CDR3 sequence: CASSARGLAGVNEQFF. The CDR3 DNA follows: TGTGCCAGCAGCGCGAGGGGACTAGCGGGGGTCAATGAGCAGTTCTTC. The chain recombines TRBV14 with TRBJ2-1, with 14 bases fitting TRBD2. Trimming cost V 5 bases and J 6 bases; bases outside gene matches: 6. Looked up from germline, CDR1 is SGHDN and CDR2 is FVKESK. The CDR3 loop spans 16 amino acids.

The CDR3 DNA is TGTGCCAGCAGCCCAGGGGGGTGGGGGGCGCCCACTGAAGCTTTCTTT. It translates to CASSPGGWGAPTEAFF. J is TRBJ1-1 and V is TRBV7-9; 7 bases align to TRBD1. The ends lost 5 bases at V and 4 bases at J; junction bases unmatched: 13. Germline CDR1 and CDR2: SEHNR and FQNEAQ (reference sequence). This CDR3 is 16 amino acids long.

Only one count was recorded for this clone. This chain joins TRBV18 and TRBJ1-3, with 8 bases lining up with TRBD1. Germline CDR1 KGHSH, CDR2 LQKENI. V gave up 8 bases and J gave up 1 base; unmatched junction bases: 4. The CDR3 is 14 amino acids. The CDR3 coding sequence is TGTGCCAGCCAACAGGGGGTATCTGGAAACACCATATATTTT. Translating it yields CASQQGVSGNTIYF.

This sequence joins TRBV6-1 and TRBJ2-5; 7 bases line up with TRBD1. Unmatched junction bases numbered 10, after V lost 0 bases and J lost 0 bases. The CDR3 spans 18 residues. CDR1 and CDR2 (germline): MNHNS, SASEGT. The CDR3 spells CASSEALPGTEYQETQYF. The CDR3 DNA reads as TGTGCCAGCAGTGAAGCGTTACCTGGGACAGAGTACCAAGAGACCCAGTACTTC.

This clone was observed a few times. The CDR3 protein is CASSVGQGTYGYTF. The CDR3 nucleotides read TGCGCCAGCAGCGTGGGACAGGGAACCTATGGCTACACCTTC. The V call is TRBV5-1, the J call TRBJ1-2, with 9 bases matching TRBD1. The CDR3 is made up of 14 amino acids. Trimming cost V 4 bases and J 4 bases; bases outside gene matches: 5. Germline V lookup: CDR1 SGHRS, CDR2 YFSETQ.

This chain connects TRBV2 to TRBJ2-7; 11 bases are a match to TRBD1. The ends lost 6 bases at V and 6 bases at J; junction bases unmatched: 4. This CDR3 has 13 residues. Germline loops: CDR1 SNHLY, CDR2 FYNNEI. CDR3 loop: CASRVGTGGEQYF. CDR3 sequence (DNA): TGTGCCAGCAGGGTGGGGACAGGGGGCGAGCAGTACTTC.

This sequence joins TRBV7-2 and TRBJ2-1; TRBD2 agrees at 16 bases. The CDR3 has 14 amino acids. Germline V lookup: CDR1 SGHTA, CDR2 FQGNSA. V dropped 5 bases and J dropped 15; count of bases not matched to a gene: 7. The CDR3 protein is CASSPGTSGGAWFF. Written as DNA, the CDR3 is TGTGCCAGCAGCCCCGGGACTAGCGGGGGGGCCTGGTTCTTC.

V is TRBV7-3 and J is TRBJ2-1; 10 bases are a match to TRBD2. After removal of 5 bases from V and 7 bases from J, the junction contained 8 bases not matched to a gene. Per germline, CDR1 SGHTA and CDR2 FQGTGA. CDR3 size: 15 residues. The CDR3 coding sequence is TGTGCCAGCAGCCCTAGCGGGAGTATGGGGAATGAGCAGTTCTTC. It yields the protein CASSPSGSMGNEQFF.

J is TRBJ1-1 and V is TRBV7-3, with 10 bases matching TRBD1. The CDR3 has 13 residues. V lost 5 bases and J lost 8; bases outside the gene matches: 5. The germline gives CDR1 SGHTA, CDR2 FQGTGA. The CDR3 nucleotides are TGTGCCAGCAGCGCGAGACAGGGGGCAGAAGCTTTCTTT. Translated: CASSARQGAEAFF.